Following are 21 T cell receptor beta chains from one sample sequenced in a study of metastatic and nonmetastatic thyroid tumors. Every patient was untreated before thyroid surgery. TCRdb reprocessed the PCR reads via MiXCR. The table includes about 2,900 clones, about 38% detected once. Sequencing was performed on tumor tissue. These receptors were taken from a female donor with papillary thyroid cancer or a benign thyroid nodule (not recorded which). Some clones in this sample may be carry-over from other donors' samples.

This sequence joins TRBV19 and TRBJ2-7, with D perhaps assigned TRBD1 or TRBD2 (6 bases each). Germline CDR1 LNHDA, CDR2 SQIVND (reference sequence). The V and J ends lost 3 bases and 2 bases respectively, with 8 bases between them. The CDR3 is 13 amino acids. CDR3 nucleotide sequence: TGTGCCAGTAGTATGGAGGGGGCCTACGAGCAGTACTTC. This translates into CASSMEGAYEQYF.

The rearrangement joins TRBV11-2 to TRBJ2-1, with a possible D match to TRBD2 (6 bases). In germline, CDR1 is SGHAT, CDR2 FQNNGV. The CDR3 length is 14 residues. V was shortened by 5 bases and J by 8 bases, with 16 bases between the two germline ends. The CDR3 DNA sequence: TGTGCCAGCAGCAAGACAGTGGGGGAGGATGAGCAGTTCTTC. Translating gives CASSKTVGEDEQFF.

V usage is TRBV20-1 and J usage is TRBJ2-1, with a possible D match to TRBD2 (6 bases). Per the germline V gene, CDR1 is DFQATT and CDR2 is SNEGSKA (reference sequence). This CDR3 region has 17 residues. Trimming left V 0 bases short and J 10 bases short, with 25 bases between. CDR3 sequence (DNA): TGCAGTGCTAGAGATCCGATTGGCCGGGCCACGGGAGAAGAGCAGTTCTTC. It codes for CSARDPIGRATGEEQFF.

This clone is deemed hyperexpanded (1% or more). The junction shows a germline mismatch at one end, possibly a read error. The V gene is TRBV12-3 or TRBV12-4, the J gene TRBJ2-7; D may correspond to TRBD1 or TRBD2 (5 bases each). This CDR3 is built from 14 residues. CDR3 bases: TGTGCCAGCAGCTTAGGGCAGGGACCCTACGAGCAGTACTTC. Its protein is CASSLGQGPYEQYF.

The table lists this clone with many counts. This sequence joins TRBV6-1 and TRBJ1-4; a possible D gene is TRBD1 (6 bases). The V and J ends lost 0 bases and 11 bases respectively, with 7 bases between them. The CDR3 runs to 12 residues. Germline V gene data show CDR1 as MNHNS and CDR2 as SASEGT. CDR3 protein: CASSEAGGKLFF. CDR3 in DNA: TGTGCCAGCAGTGAAGCAGGGGGGAAACTGTTTTTT.

The table lists this clone with a few counts. The rearrangement uses TRBV7-2 and TRBJ2-7, with a weak D call TRBD1 (6 bases). CDR1 is SGHTA and CDR2 is FQGNSA in the germline V gene. Trimming left V 6 bases short and J 2 bases short, with 11 bases between. The CDR3 extends over 13 amino acids. The CDR3 nucleotides read TGTGCCAGCAGGGACAGTGTCGCCTACGAGCAGTACTTC. Protein product: CASRDSVAYEQYF.

V is TRBV12-3 or TRBV12-4 and J is TRBJ2-7; TRBD2 matches 7 bases. CDR3 length: 12 residues. The trim removed 4 bases at V and 6 bases at J, leaving 3 bases unmatched. Here the CDR3 DNA reads TGTGCCAGCAGTTCCTCTAGCGGCGAGCAGTACTTC. This gives the protein CASSSSSGEQYF.

The J gene is TRBJ2-1, the V gene TRBV11-2, with D possibly TRBD2 on 6 matching bases. V dropped 3 bases and J dropped 4 bases, with 10 bases sitting between them. Per the germline V gene, CDR1 is SGHAT and CDR2 is FQNNGV. The CDR3 spans 14 residues. The CDR3 spells CASSLEGQYNEQFF. In DNA, the CDR3 is TGTGCCAGCAGCTTGGAGGGCCAATACAATGAGCAGTTCTTC.

This clone has only a few counts. The chain is built from TRBV27 and TRBJ2-7; no definite D call. The ends were cut back, 6 bases at V and 0 bases at J, with 9 bases in the middle. The CDR3 has 13 amino acids. Per germline, CDR1 MNHEY and CDR2 SMNVEV (reference sequence). The DNA for the CDR3 is TGTGCCAGCAGCTACACCACCTCCTACGAGCAGTACTTC. Translated: CASSYTTSYEQYF.

This clone has just a few counts. V is TRBV24-1 and J is TRBJ2-1, with D uncertain. Trimming left V 7 bases short and J 6 bases short, with 6 bases between. This CDR3 has 11 residues. CDR1 is KGHDR and CDR2 is SFDVKD in the germline V gene. CDR3 sequence (DNA): TGTGCCACCAGGGTGGGCAATGAGCAGTTCTTC. It codes for CATRVGNEQFF.

The chain has TRBV7-2 and TRBJ2-7, with 10 bases that match TRBD1. This CDR3 spans 15 amino acids. The germline V gene encodes CDR1 SGHTA and CDR2 FQGNSA. The ends lost 5 bases at V and 2 bases at J; junction bases unmatched: 6. The DNA of the CDR3 is TGTGCCAGCAGCCTAGGACAGGGGGGGACCTACGAGCAGTACTTC. Its translation is CASSLGQGGTYEQYF.

This chain uses TRBV6-1 with TRBJ1-5, with 8 bases lining up with TRBD1. Germline trimming cut 1 base from V and 2 bases from J; bases unmatched to any gene: 1. CDR1 is MNHNS, CDR2 SASEGT, per germline. CDR3 size: 15 residues. CDR3 protein: CASSEVTGGNQPQHF. The CDR3 coding sequence is TGTGCCAGCAGTGAAGTGACAGGGGGCAATCAGCCCCAGCATTTT.

This chain joins TRBV11-2 and TRBJ1-6; a possible D gene is TRBD1 (6 bases). The germline V and J ends were trimmed by 3 bases and 10 bases, with 19 bases remaining between them. The CDR3 covers 16 residues. Germline loops: CDR1 SGHAT, CDR2 FQNNGV. The CDR3, as DNA: TGTGCCAGCAGCTTGGGGGCCGGGGCAGGGAACTCACCCCTCCACTTT. It is translated as CASSLGAGAGNSPLHF.

The V gene is TRBV25-1, the J gene TRBJ2-3, with 10 bases aligning to TRBD2. Germline lookup yields CDR1 MGHDK and CDR2 SYGVNS. Trimming cost V 2 bases and J 6 bases; bases outside gene matches: 8. The CDR3 runs to 16 residues. CDR3 region: CASSEGVAGGRDTQYF. CDR3 DNA: TGTGCCAGCAGTGAAGGAGTAGCGGGAGGTCGGGATACGCAGTATTTT.

The chain couples TRBV7-2 to TRBJ1-3, with D possibly matching TRBD1 (5 bases). The CDR3 contains 14 residues. Germline values: CDR1 SGHTA, CDR2 FQGNSA. V was pared by 5 bases and J by 0 bases, with 8 bases between. Here the CDR3 reads CASSSQGSGNTIYF. CDR3 sequence (DNA): TGTGCCAGCAGCAGTCAGGGCTCTGGAAACACCATATATTTT.

The chain couples TRBV19 to TRBJ1-2, with a weak D call TRBD1 (6 bases). Trimming cost V 7 bases and J 3 bases, with 18 bases left between them. The CDR3 covers 15 residues. The germline V gene encodes CDR1 LNHDA and CDR2 SQIVND (reference sequence). CDR3 loop: CASKTIPTGYYGYTF. CDR3 nucleotide sequence: TGTGCCAGTAAGACAATTCCGACAGGTTACTATGGCTACACCTTC.

The rearrangement uses TRBV12-3 or TRBV12-4 and TRBJ1-5, with 8 nucleotides matching TRBD1. This CDR3 is 13 amino acids long. V shed 7 bases, J shed 2 bases, and the junction held 1 base outside the gene matches. CDR3 region: CASKQGGNQPQHF. CDR3 coding DNA: TGTGCCAGCAAACAGGGGGGCAATCAGCCCCAGCATTTT.

The V gene is TRBV20-1, the J gene TRBJ1-5; D might be TRBD1 (5 bases). The germline gives CDR1 DFQATT, CDR2 SNEGSKA (reference sequence). The CDR3 spans 13 residues. Trimming left V 1 base short and J 3 bases short, with 7 bases between. In DNA form, the CDR3 reads TGCAGTGCTAGAGGACAGATCAATCAGCCCCAGCATTTT. This gives the protein CSARGQINQPQHF.

This clone has more than one count but fewer than ten. The chain recombines TRBV6-2 or TRBV6-3 with TRBJ1-5, with TRBD1 matching over 7 bases. Germline V lookup: CDR1 MNHEY, CDR2 SVGEGT. The V and J ends lost 4 bases and 0 bases, in that order; junction bases with no gene match: 3. The CDR3 has 15 amino acids. In nucleotides, the CDR3 is TGTGCCAGCAGTTGGGGGACAGATAGCAATCAGCCCCAGCATTTT. It specifies CASSWGTDSNQPQHF.

This chain connects TRBV20-1 to TRBJ2-7, with 7 bases identical to TRBD1. The ends lost 3 bases at V and 6 bases at J; junction bases unmatched: 17. Germline values: CDR1 DFQATT, CDR2 SNEGSKA (reference sequence). The CDR3 sequence is 16 residues long. CDR3 in amino acids: CSARGAERGRLGEQYF. In nucleotides, the CDR3 is TGCAGTGCTAGGGGGGCCGAGAGGGGGCGACTGGGCGAGCAGTACTTC.

This clone was counted a few times. This chain connects TRBV2 to TRBJ2-1, with D tentatively TRBD1 or TRBD2 (6 bases each). The germline gives CDR1 SNHLY, CDR2 FYNNEI. V lost 7 bases and J lost 2, with 9 bases in between. The CDR3 length is 13 residues. This CDR3 is CASKGEAYNEQFF. In nucleotides, the CDR3 is TGTGCCAGCAAGGGGGAGGCCTACAATGAGCAGTTCTTC.